The sequence of this TCR beta chain was determined in a study of kidney transplant recipient with SARS-CoV-2 infection. This clonotype appeared a few times. With 0 bases removed from V and 1 base from J, the gap between germline ends came to 10 bases. The CDR3 length is 15 residues. The germline CDR1 and CDR2 sequences are SGDLS and YYNGEE. TCRdb processed the reads anew with MiXCR; each CDR3 protein has one entry. The sample contains some 220,000 distinct CDR3 sequences, around 30% of which appear only once. The origin of this receptor is a male patient aged 25-45 years who had COVID-19 and was a kidney transplant recipient. Part of the T cells may come from the graft donor. The chain joins TRBV9 to TRBJ2-5; TRBD2 is a possible D gene (5 bases). The sequenced sample was a blood sample, obtained at baseline and between days 110 and 120 from a kidney transplant recipient. The CDR3 sequence is CASSVDGSIQETQYF. CDR3 coding DNA: TGTGCCAGCAGCGTAGATGGGAGTATCCAAGAGACCCAGTACTTC.